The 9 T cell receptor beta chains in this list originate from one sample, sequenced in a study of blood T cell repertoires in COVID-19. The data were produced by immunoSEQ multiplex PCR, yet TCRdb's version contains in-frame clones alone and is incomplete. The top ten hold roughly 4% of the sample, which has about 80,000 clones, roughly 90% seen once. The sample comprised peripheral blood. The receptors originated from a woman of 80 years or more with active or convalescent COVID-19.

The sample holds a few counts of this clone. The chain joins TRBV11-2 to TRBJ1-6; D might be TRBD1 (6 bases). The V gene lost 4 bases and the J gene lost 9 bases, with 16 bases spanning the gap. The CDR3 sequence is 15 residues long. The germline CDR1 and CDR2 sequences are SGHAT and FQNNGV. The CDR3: CASSSDQHRVSPLHF. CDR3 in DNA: TGTGCCAGCAGCTCCGACCAACACAGGGTTTCACCCCTCCACTTT.

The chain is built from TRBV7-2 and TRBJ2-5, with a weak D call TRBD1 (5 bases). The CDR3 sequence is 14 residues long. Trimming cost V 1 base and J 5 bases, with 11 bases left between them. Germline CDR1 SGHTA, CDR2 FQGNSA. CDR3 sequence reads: CASSLGGGSETQYF. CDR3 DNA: TGTGCCAGCAGCTTAGGGGGCGGTAGCGAGACCCAGTACTTC. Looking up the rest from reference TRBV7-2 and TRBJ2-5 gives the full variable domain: GAGVSQSPSNKVTEKGKDVELRCDPISGHTALYWYRQSLGQGLEFLIYFQGNSAPDKSGLPSDRFSAERTGGSVSTLTIQRTQQEDSAVYLCASSLGGGSETQYFGPGTRLLVL.

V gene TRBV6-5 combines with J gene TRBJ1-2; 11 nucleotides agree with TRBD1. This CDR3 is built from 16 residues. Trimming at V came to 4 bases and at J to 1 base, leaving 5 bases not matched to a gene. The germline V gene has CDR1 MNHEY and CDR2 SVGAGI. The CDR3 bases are TGTGCCAGCAGTTCCTGGGGACAGGGGGATAACTATGGCTACACCTTC. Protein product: CASSSWGQGDNYGYTF.

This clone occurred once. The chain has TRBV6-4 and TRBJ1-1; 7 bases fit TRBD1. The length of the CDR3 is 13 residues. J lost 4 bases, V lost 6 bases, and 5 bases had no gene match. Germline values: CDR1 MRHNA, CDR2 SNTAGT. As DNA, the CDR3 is TGTGCCAGCAGCGCGACAGGGTTCACTGAAGCTTTCTTT. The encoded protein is CASSATGFTEAFF.

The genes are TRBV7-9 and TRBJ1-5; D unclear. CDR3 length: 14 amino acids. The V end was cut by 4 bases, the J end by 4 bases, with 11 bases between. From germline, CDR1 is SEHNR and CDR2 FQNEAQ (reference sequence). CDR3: CASSSEGKNQPQHF. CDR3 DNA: TGTGCCAGCAGCTCAGAGGGAAAGAATCAGCCCCAGCATTTT.

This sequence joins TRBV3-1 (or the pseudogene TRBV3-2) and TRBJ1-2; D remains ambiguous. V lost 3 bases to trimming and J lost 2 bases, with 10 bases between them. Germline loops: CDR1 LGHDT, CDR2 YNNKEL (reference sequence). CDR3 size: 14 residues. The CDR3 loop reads CASSHRTGNYGYTF. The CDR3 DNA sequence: TGTGCCAGCAGCCACCGAACGGGAAACTATGGCTACACCTTC.

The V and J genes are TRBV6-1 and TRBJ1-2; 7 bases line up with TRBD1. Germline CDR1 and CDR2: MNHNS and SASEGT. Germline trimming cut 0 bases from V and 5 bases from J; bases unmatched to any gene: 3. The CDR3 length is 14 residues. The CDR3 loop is CASSEAAGGYGYTF. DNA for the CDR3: TGTGCCAGCAGTGAAGCGGCAGGGGGATATGGCTACACCTTC.

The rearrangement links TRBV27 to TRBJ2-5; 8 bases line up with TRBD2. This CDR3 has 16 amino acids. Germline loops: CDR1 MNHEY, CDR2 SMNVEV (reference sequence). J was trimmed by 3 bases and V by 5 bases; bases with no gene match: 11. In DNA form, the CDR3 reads TGTGCCAGCAGTCCCTTTTTGACCGGGAGGGAAGAGACCCAGTACTTC. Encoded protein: CASSPFLTGREETQYF.

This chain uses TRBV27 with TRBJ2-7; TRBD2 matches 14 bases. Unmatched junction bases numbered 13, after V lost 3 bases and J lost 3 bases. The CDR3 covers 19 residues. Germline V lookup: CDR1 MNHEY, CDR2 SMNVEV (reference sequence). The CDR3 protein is CASSLRPSLGTSGSYEQYF. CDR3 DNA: TGTGCCAGCAGTTTGCGGCCCTCTCTGGGGACTAGCGGGAGCTACGAGCAGTACTTC.